A selection of T cell receptor beta chains follows, all from one sample in a study of T cells after yellow fever vaccination. TCRdb re-analysed the 5' RACE reads in MiXCR, keeping a single row per CDR3 protein. The table lists some 550,000 distinct CDR3 sequences, about a fifth of them singletons, with more than 13% in the top ten. The source was PBMCs, collected 15 days after the yellow fever booster vaccination. All receptors come from a man aged 25-40 years who received the YFV17D yellow fever vaccine. Both conserved end residues are part of each CDR3. Fields, in order: V gene, D gene, clone size, J gene, CDR3 DNA, CDR3 protein. D genes are given only for firm matches. Clone sizes are given selectively: once, few, many, or a class where the clone is expanded.

>TRBV10-2|TRBD1|NA|TRBJ1-1
TGCGCCAGCAGTGTGGACAGGGCGGATGAAGCTTTCTTT
CASSVDRADEAFF
>TRBV20-1|TRBD2|few|TRBJ2-7
TGCAGTGCTACGATCGGGACTACCCCCGACTACGAGCAGTACTTC
CSATIGTTPDYEQYF
>TRBV27|TRBD1|NA|TRBJ2-7
TGTGCCAGCAGGCCCTTGGGACAGTCCTACGAGCAGTACTTC
CASRPLGQSYEQYF
>TRBV15|TRBD2|few|TRBJ2-3
TGTGCCACCAGCAGAGATCGCGGCGGGAGGACAGATACGCAGTATTTT
CATSRDRGGRTDTQYF
>TRBV13|NA|few|TRBJ2-2
TGTGCCAGCAGCCCCCACAGGGAGGTCACCGGGGAGCTGTTTTTT
CASSPHREVTGELFF
>TRBV29-1|NA|few|TRBJ2-1
TGCAGCGTAAACCACGGCAGGGTCTACGATGAGCAGTTCTTC
CSVNHGRVYDEQFF
>TRBV5-1|TRBD1|many|TRBJ2-2
TGCGCCAGCAGCGCGGGGACAGGGGTTGACGGGGAGCTGTTTTTT
CASSAGTGVDGELFF
>TRBV25-1|NA|NA|TRBJ2-3
TGTGCCAGCAGTGTTGGGACTAGCACAGATACGCAGTATTTT
CASSVGTSTDTQYF
>TRBV6-1|TRBD1|few|TRBJ2-1
TGTGCCAGCAGTGGGACAGGGGGCAGAAACAATGAGCAGTTCTTC
CASSGTGGRNNEQFF
>TRBV20-1|NA|few|TRBJ2-1
TGCAGTGCTAGAATTCCGGCGGCCAATGAGCAGTTCTTC
CSARIPAANEQFF
>TRBV10-3|NA|few|TRBJ2-7
TGTGCCATCAGTGAGATTGCGGTCTACGAGCAGTACTTC
CAISEIAVYEQYF
>TRBV10-3|NA|few|TRBJ2-7
TGTGCCATCAGTGTCAGGGAGATTAGCGAGCAGTACTTC
CAISVREISEQYF
>TRBV7-9|NA|few|TRBJ2-1
TGTGCCAGCGGTAGAACAGACAAGCTCTACAATGAGCAGTTCTTC
CASGRTDKLYNEQFF
>TRBV7-2|NA|few|TRBJ2-1
TGTGCCAGCAGCTCCCGGGACTCAGGGTGGTACAATGAGCAGTTCTTC
CASSSRDSGWYNEQFF
>TRBV20-1|NA|few|TRBJ2-3
TGCAGTGCTAGGGATACGGGAAGCACAGATACGCAGTATTTT
CSARDTGSTDTQYF
>TRBV20-1|TRBD1|NA|TRBJ1-1
TGCAGTGCTAGAGGTAGGACAGGGACAATGAACACTGAAGCTTTCTTT
CSARGRTGTMNTEAFF
>TRBV4-3|TRBD1|NA|TRBJ2-1
TGCGCCAGCAGCAGGCAGGGACAGGAGCGAGGTGAGCAGTTCTTC
CASSRQGQERGEQFF
>TRBV6-6|NA|NA|TRBJ2-7
TGTGCCAGCCTGGCGATGAGCTCCTACGAGCAGTACTTC
CASLAMSSYEQYF